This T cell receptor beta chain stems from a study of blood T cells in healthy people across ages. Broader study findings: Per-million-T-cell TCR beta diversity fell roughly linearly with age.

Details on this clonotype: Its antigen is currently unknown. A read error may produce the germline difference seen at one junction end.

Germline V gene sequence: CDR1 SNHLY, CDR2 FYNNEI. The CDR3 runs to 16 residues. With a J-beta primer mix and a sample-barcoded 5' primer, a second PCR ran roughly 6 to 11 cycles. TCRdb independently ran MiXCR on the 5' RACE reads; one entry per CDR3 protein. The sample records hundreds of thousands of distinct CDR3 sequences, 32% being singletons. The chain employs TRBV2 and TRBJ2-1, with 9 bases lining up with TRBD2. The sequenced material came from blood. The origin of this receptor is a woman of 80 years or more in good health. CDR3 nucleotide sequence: TGTGCCAGCAAAAGCGCGGGGGGGAGCTCCCACAATGAGCAGTTCTTC. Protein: CASKSAGGSSHNEQFF.